One and the same sample provided the 9 T cell receptor beta chains below, sequenced in a study of T cell responses to AZD1222 COVID-19 vaccine. Clones were read by immunoSEQ multiplex PCR, and TCRdb kept only the in-frame ones, dropping some. The profile shows 150,000 or so clones, 85% to 95% of them singletons. The sequenced sample was peripheral blood, obtained on day 0 of AZD1222 vaccination. Receptors were obtained from an adult in good health.

This chain links TRBV7-2 with TRBJ2-5; D is tentatively TRBD1 or TRBD2 (5 bases each). Trimming pared 2 bases from V and 5 bases from J, leaving 18 bases between. The CDR3 contains 16 residues. Germline-derived CDR1 and CDR2 are SGHTA and FQGNSA. For the CDR3, the DNA is TGTGCCAGCAGCTTAATCCCGGGCAGGGAGAGGGAGACCCAGTACTTC. This translates into CASSLIPGRERETQYF.

The V gene is TRBV19, the J gene TRBJ2-1; 10 positions match TRBD1. With V trimmed by 4 bases and J by 5 bases, 5 bases remained unmatched. This CDR3 is 15 amino acids long. Germline V gene data show CDR1 as LNHDA and CDR2 as SQIVND (reference sequence). CDR3 in DNA: TGTGCCAGTAGTAGGGACAGGGGTTCCCACAATGAGCAGTTCTTC. Encoded protein: CASSRDRGSHNEQFF.

This chain connects TRBV30 to TRBJ2-5; D remains ambiguous. Trimming removed 3 bases at V and 9 bases at J, with 20 bases between. This CDR3 comprises 14 residues. Germline V lookup: CDR1 GTSNPN, CDR2 SVGIG (reference sequence). The CDR3 here is CAWSTGPVVEAQYF. In DNA, the CDR3 is TGTGCCTGGAGCACTGGGCCGGTTGTCGAGGCCCAGTACTTC.

The chain links TRBV6-5 to TRBJ1-6; D is uncertain. V was shortened by 2 bases and J by 2 bases, with 10 bases between the two germline ends. This CDR3 has 16 residues. Germline CDR1 MNHEY, CDR2 SVGAGI. CDR3 amino acids: CASSYAGNPYNSPLHF. In DNA, the CDR3 is TGTGCCAGCAGTTACGCGGGGAACCCCTATAATTCACCCCTCCACTTT.

The chain is built from TRBV7-9 and TRBJ1-2; D not resolved. CDR1 SEHNR and CDR2 FQNEAQ come from the germline V gene (reference sequence). V lost 2 bases to trimming and J lost 3 bases, with 10 bases between them. CDR3 length equals 14 residues. The CDR3 region is CASSLHELDYGYTF. In DNA form, the CDR3 reads TGTGCCAGCAGCTTACACGAACTGGACTATGGCTACACCTTC.

V is TRBV3-1 (or the pseudogene TRBV3-2) and J is TRBJ1-1; the D gene is possibly TRBD1 (5 bases). Deletions cut 3 bases from V and 4 bases from J, with 15 bases between. Per germline, CDR1 LGHDT and CDR2 YNNKEL (reference sequence). This CDR3 comprises 15 residues. The CDR3 protein is CASSQGTSGVTEAFF. The CDR3 nucleotides read TGTGCCAGCAGCCAGGGGACCTCGGGGGTCACTGAAGCTTTCTTT.

The V call is TRBV18, the J call TRBJ2-7, with 12 bases fitting TRBD2. There are 16 residues in the CDR3. CDR1 is KGHSH, CDR2 LQKENI, per germline. V lost 1 base and J lost 0; bases outside the gene matches: 1. CDR3 bases: TGTGCCAGCTCACCACAGACTAGCGGGAGCTCCTACGAGCAGTACTTC. It is translated as CASSPQTSGSSYEQYF. The variable domain in full, completed from reference TRBV18 and TRBJ2-7, reads NAGVMQNPRHLVRRRGQEARLRCSPMKGHSHVYWYRQLPEEGLKFMVYLQKENIIDESGMPKERFSAEFPKEGPSILRIQQVVRGDSAAYFCASSPQTSGSSYEQYFGPGTRLTVT.

The V gene is TRBV28, the J gene TRBJ2-3, with D perhaps matching TRBD1 or TRBD2 (5 bases each). Trimming stripped 3 bases from V and 0 bases from J, with 13 bases between. CDR1 is MDHEN and CDR2 is SYDVKM in the germline V gene. The length of the CDR3 is 16 residues. CDR3 amino acids: CASSFRGRPSTDTQYF. The CDR3 DNA reads TGTGCCAGCAGTTTCCGGGGACGCCCTAGCACAGATACGCAGTATTTT.

The V and J genes are TRBV7-3 and TRBJ2-1, with 7 bases that match TRBD2. V was pared by 5 bases and J by 5 bases, with 6 bases of the junction left unmatched. Per the germline V gene, CDR1 is SGHTA and CDR2 is FQGTGA. The CDR3 runs to 14 residues. The CDR3 here is CASSRGLQNNEQFF. CDR3 DNA sequence: TGTGCCAGCAGCAGGGGACTACAGAACAATGAGCAGTTCTTC. The variable domain in full, completed from reference TRBV7-3 and TRBJ2-1, reads GAGVSQTPSNKVTEKGKYVELRCDPISGHTALYWYRQSLGQGPEFLIYFQGTGAADDSGLPNDRFFAVRPEGSVSTLKIQRTERGDSAVYLCASSRGLQNNEQFFGPGTRLTVL.